The entry below describes one TCR beta chain. The antigen is unknown. This sample is drawn from a study of OX40 agonist ivuxolimab in advanced cancers. Study results and limitations: At 0.1 to 3.0 mg/kg and by week 6, CD4+ and CD8+ T cells in the blood had expanded clonally. Certain nonresponding patients likewise had low normalized T-cell clonal expansion.

This CDR3 region has 16 residues. CDR1 is SGHTA and CDR2 is FQGTGA in the germline V gene. V lost 5 bases to trimming and J lost 5 bases; unmatched junction nucleotides: 7. Blood sampling was done at baseline, cycle 4 day 1, and cycle 7 day 1. Only in-frame clones appear in the TCRdb table, and some are missing; sequencing was by immunoSEQ multiplex PCR. The sample contains roughly 70,000 clones, more than 70% of which appear only once. The TCR was taken from an adult with an advanced solid tumor such as melanoma, head and neck, liver or kidney cancer. The chain couples TRBV7-3 to TRBJ2-3; 13 nucleotides match TRBD2. Sequencing was performed on CD4+ or CD8+ T cells sorted from blood, taken in a trial of the OX40 agonist ivuxolimab. In DNA form, the CDR3 reads TGTGCCAGCAGCGCCAGACTAGCGGGGGGTGGAGATACGCAGTATTTT. This translates into CASSARLAGGGDTQYF.